The entry below describes one T cell receptor (beta chain). Its antigen is still unknown. These data are taken from a study of cytomegalovirus exposure and HLA in healthy donors. Overall study findings and caveats: Using the classifier, cytomegalovirus status was reportedly diagnosed with high specificity and sensitivity. Researchers counted 164 TCR beta chains as cytomegalovirus-associated. Researchers reported that a few CMV-associated chains were confirmed in vitro as CMV antigen-specific.

The ends lost 2 bases at V and 7 bases at J; junction bases unmatched: 5. Germline CDR1 reads MNHNS; CDR2 reads SASEGT. The length of the CDR3 is 15 residues. Profiling relied on immunoSEQ multiplex PCR, and the TCRdb table lists in-frame clones only, not all of them. The data contain roughly 59,000 clones, about 92% of them seen just once; the ten biggest clones take up approximately 5%. Donors came from a validation cohort of over a hundred subjects, distinct from the first 666-subject cohort. The sample consisted of PBMCs. The sequence was collected from a man in his late teens or twenties in good health and CMV-seropositive. This chain connects TRBV6-1 to TRBJ2-5; 12 bases fit TRBD2. The DNA of the CDR3 is TGTGCCAGCAGTGAAACTAGCGGGGGGAGGGGGACCCAGTACTTC. This codes for CASSETSGGRGTQYF.